The entry below gives a single TCR beta chain sequence along with its context. Its specificity is not known. This sample was included in a study of CD8 T cells in ankylosing spondylitis. General study findings and limits: Reactive arthritis synovial fluid and blood were previously reported to contain some motif variants. CD8+ by phenotype, disease-linked clones were relatively rare in peripheral blood. It was reported that disease-linked clones were significantly enriched in matched ankylosing spondylitis synovial fluid.

The CDR3 loop spans 14 amino acids. Trimming took 4 bases from V and 5 from J, leaving 13 bases between them. Germline loops: CDR1 SGHKS, CDR2 YYEKEE (reference sequence). MiXCR, applied by TCRdb to the 5' RACE reads, yields one record per CDR3 protein. The data contain some 150,000 distinct CDR3 sequences, around 45% of them singletons. Material for sequencing was synovial fluid, either unsorted or a sorted T cell fraction (not recorded which). The genes are TRBV5-5 and TRBJ2-1; weak D call: TRBD2 (5 bases). This sequence was found in a male donor with ankylosing spondylitis. The CDR3 nucleotides are TGTGCCAGCAGCGACTACGCATTAGACAATGAGCAGTTCTTC. This translates into CASSDYALDNEQFF.